This T cell receptor (beta chain) came from a study of blood T cell repertoires in COVID-19 (dated by TCRdb to the early 2020s). In the study overall: Samples covering the acute and convalescent phases of COVID-19 were provided by collaborators in the United States, Italy and Spain. Subjects who had been exposed to COVID-19, were actively infected with it, or had recovered from it provided the deeply sampled blood TCRbeta repertoires that made up the dataset. A de-identified subject ID, COVID-19 status, age in years and sex were almost always included in the sample metadata. The repertoires were released in a freely available public database meant as a resource for research on the immune response to SARS-CoV-2. Where available, HLA class I and class II types were taken from metadata supplied by the sample provider and were not determined by assay-based typing. The samples were drawn from two sources: the first 160 participants of the ongoing ImmuneRACE study, and 1,254 subjects contributed by 6 global collaborators. The material from the prospective study consisted of cDNA or gDNA derived from T cells, B-cell-depleted T cells, or PBMCs. The full study reports these points: Clinical and demographic metadata were provided uncurated, with the amount varying by source and participant.

In Seattle, one collaborating source enrolled patients while the infection was active and tracked those patients longitudinally over the course of disease. The collaborating institutions used their own protocols to collect whole blood in K2EDTA tubes. For TCRbeta analysis, collaborator samples were shipped as frozen whole blood, as isolated PBMCs, or as DNA extracted from either sample type. TCRbeta CDR3 regions were amplified from genomic DNA using the immunoSEQ Assay, a bias-controlled multiplex PCR. The source study handled its data this way. The number of nucleated cells in each sample was estimated by amplification of reference gene primers within the assay. To quantify the absolute abundance of each unique TCRbeta CDR3 rearrangement, sequence reads were collapsed and filtered. For each sample, productive Simpson clonality was calculated as the square root of Simpson's diversity index across productive rearrangements. The clones in this table, taken by TCRdb from immuneACCESS, are in-frame only. Not every clone is retained; where verified, under half of the shortfall comes from an unresolved V gene, and the cause of the rest is unknown. The DNA was the basis for D and trimming; V, J and clone size are from that table. The sample table lists under 450,000 clones, about 87% of them with a count of one. The ten largest clones add up to 10% to 15% of the sample.

The CDR3 starts with the cysteine, ends with the phenylalanine, and has 13 residues. CDR3 DNA is the only sequence kept; it has 39 bases, read in frame from the first base. CDR1 and CDR2 are drawn from the germline V gene (reference sequence): SGHNT, YYREEE. V and J are truncated by 3 bases and 7 bases respectively, leaving an intervening sequence of 14 bases. As to this clone: The specificity of this receptor is unknown. Qualities for individual bases were not recorded, and no much larger clone is one base off.

The V and J segments used are TRBV5-4 and TRBJ2-7, and possibly TRBD1, on 6 matching bases. The TCR was taken from a woman aged 50 to 65 with COVID-19, enrolled during active disease. The source material was peripheral blood. This receptor carries the CDR3 CASSSTGTWEQYF. At the DNA level, the sequence is TGTGCCAGCAGCTCGACAGGAACCTGGGAGCAGTACTTC.